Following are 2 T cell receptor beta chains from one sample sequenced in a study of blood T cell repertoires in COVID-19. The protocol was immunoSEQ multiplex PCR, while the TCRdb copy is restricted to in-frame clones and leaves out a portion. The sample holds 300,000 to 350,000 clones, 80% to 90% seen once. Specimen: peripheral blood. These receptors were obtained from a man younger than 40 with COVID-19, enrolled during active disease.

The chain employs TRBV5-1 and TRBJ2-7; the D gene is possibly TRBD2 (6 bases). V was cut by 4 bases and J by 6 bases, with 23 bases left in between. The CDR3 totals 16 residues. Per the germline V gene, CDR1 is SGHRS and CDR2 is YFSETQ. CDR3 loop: CASSPAKGREAREQYF. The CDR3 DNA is TGCGCCAGCAGCCCGGCTAAGGGTAGGGAGGCTCGCGAGCAGTACTTC.

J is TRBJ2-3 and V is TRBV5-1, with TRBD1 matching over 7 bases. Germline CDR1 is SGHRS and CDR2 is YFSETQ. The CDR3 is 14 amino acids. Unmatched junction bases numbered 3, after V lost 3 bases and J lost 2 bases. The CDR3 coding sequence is TGCGCCAGCAGCTCGACAGGGTTCACAGATACGCAGTATTTT. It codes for CASSSTGFTDTQYF. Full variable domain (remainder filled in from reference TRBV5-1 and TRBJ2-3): KAGVTQTPRYLIKTRGQQVTLSCSPISGHRSVSWYQQTPGQGLQFLFEYFSETQRNKGNFPGRFSGRQFSNSRSEMNVSTLELGDSALYLCASSSTGFTDTQYFGPGTRLTVL.